A single sample gave rise to the 5 T cell receptor beta chains below, sequenced in a study of shared clonotypes between healthy human individuals. The repertoire was sequenced with immunoSEQ multiplex PCR; TCRdb's copy has only in-frame clones and lacks some. The sample shows more than 2 million clones, about 94% of them seen only once. Terminally differentiated effector memory CD45RA+ cells were excluded from the naive CD8 cells, which were CD45RO-negative and positively selected for CCR7. Sequenced input: naive CD8+ T cells from PBMCs. These receptors came from a man younger than 30 in good health. Some clones in this sample may be carry-over from other donors' samples.

The rearrangement uses TRBV6-5 and TRBJ2-5; no reliable D call. Trimming left V 0 bases short and J 5 bases short, with 10 bases between. In germline, CDR1 is MNHEY, CDR2 SVGAGI. The CDR3 has 14 residues. CDR3 in amino acids: CASSYSGPVETQYF. CDR3 DNA sequence: TGTGCCAGCAGTTACTCGGGCCCTGTGGAGACCCAGTACTTC.

This rearrangement joins TRBV19 to TRBJ1-5; tentatively, D is TRBD1 (6 bases). The CDR3 has 15 residues. The germline V gene encodes CDR1 LNHDA and CDR2 SQIVND (reference sequence). Trimming removed 1 base at V and 5 bases at J, with 12 bases between. The CDR3 DNA reads TGTGCCAGTAGTATAGCCCGTTACAGGGATCAGCCCCAGCATTTT. Translated, it gives CASSIARYRDQPQHF.

This clone was recorded once. The chain employs TRBV7-9 and TRBJ2-1, with D possibly called TRBD1 or TRBD2 (6 bases each). Germline CDR1 reads SEHNR; CDR2 reads FQNEAQ (reference sequence). The CDR3 has 16 residues. V shed 1 base and J shed 6 bases, with 16 bases lying between them. This CDR3 is CASSLDEVRGGNEQFF. In nucleotides, the CDR3 is TGTGCCAGCAGCTTAGATGAGGTCAGGGGAGGCAATGAGCAGTTCTTC.

The chain employs TRBV7-9 and TRBJ2-1; 8 nucleotides match TRBD2. This CDR3 spans 17 amino acids. J was trimmed by 3 bases and V by 4 bases; bases with no gene match: 11. Looked up from germline, CDR1 is SEHNR and CDR2 is FQNEAQ (reference sequence). The DNA of the CDR3 is TGTGCCAGCAGCTCGGGCCTATGGCGGGAGGACTACAATGAGCAGTTCTTC. Amino acid sequence: CASSSGLWREDYNEQFF.

The chain couples TRBV28 to TRBJ1-2, with TRBD1 matching 11 bases. The CDR3 is made up of 15 amino acids. V dropped 2 bases and J dropped 3; count of bases not matched to a gene: 2. Germline-derived CDR1 and CDR2 are MDHEN and SYDVKM. Here the CDR3 reads CASSLAGQGDYGYTF. The CDR3 DNA reads TGTGCCAGCAGTTTAGCGGGACAGGGGGACTATGGCTACACCTTC.